This note documents a single T cell receptor (beta chain) sequence. Produced via immunoSEQ multiplex PCR; TCRdb's table is partial and in-frame only. The table shows fewer than 1.8 million clones, with approximately 98.5% occurring only once. The sample originates from a study of shared clonotypes between healthy human individuals. The ends lost 7 bases at V and 7 bases at J; junction bases unmatched: 8. Germline V CDR1 and CDR2: SNHLY, FYNNEI. The CDR3 spans 13 residues. Sequences were obtained from naive CD4+ T cells sorted from blood. Documented subset: CD45RA+ positively selected. The clonotype comes from a man aged 30 to 39 in good health. The chain combines TRBV2 with TRBJ1-2, with 8 bases aligning to TRBD1. This CDR3 is CASTGQGLSGYTF. As DNA, the CDR3 is TGTGCCAGCACTGGACAGGGCCTGAGTGGCTACACCTTC.